A single sample gave rise to the 25 T cell receptor beta chains below, sequenced in a study of molecular identifiers for immune sequencing clone quantification. TCRdb used MiXCR to reprocess the PCR reads, holding one entry per CDR3 protein. Here the sample spans some 320,000 distinct CDR3 sequences, around 21% being singletons. Specimen: naive CD8+ T cells from blood, with Jurkat cell RNA spiked in. Specified subset: FACS-sorted CD8+CD4-CCR7+CD45RA+ naive T cells. These receptors were obtained from a human donor in good health. Some libraries in this study had Jurkat cell RNA spiked in.

This clonotype was counted many times. The chain joins TRBV6-1 to TRBJ2-3; 8 bases map to TRBD2. The CDR3 spans 17 residues. Germline lookup yields CDR1 MNHNS and CDR2 SASEGT. V was pared by 4 bases and J by 2 bases, with 11 bases of the junction left unmatched. CDR3 bases: TGTGCCAGCAGTGTAAAGAGAGCGGGAGCGTACACAGATACGCAGTATTTT. Its protein product is CASSVKRAGAYTDTQYF.

This clonotype was found many times. V usage is TRBV12-3 or TRBV12-4 and J usage is TRBJ1-1, with D tentatively TRBD1 (5 bases). V gave up 5 bases and J gave up 11 bases, with 24 bases separating them. This CDR3 has 15 residues. This CDR3 reads CASSPSSDGALGAFF. In nucleotides, the CDR3 is TGTGCCAGCAGTCCCTCCTCGGATGGGGCCCTGGGGGCTTTCTTT.

The rearrangement links TRBV6-2 or TRBV6-3 to TRBJ1-5; TRBD1 aligns across 7 bases. CDR1 is MNHEY, CDR2 SVGEGT, per germline. V shed 5 bases and J 8 bases; nucleotides not matched to a gene: 9. This CDR3 is 14 amino acids long. This CDR3 is CASSPPQGREPQHF. CDR3 nucleotides: TGTGCCAGCAGTCCTCCACAGGGGAGGGAGCCCCAGCATTTT.

This clonotype was seen just once. One base away lies a much larger clone, so this may be a sequencing read error. This chain links TRBV3-1 with TRBJ2-3; maybe TRBD1 (5 bases). V dropped 4 bases and J dropped 2 bases, with 13 bases sitting between them. Germline V gene sequence: CDR1 LGHDT, CDR2 YNNKEL (reference sequence). The CDR3 sequence is 15 residues long. The DNA for the CDR3 is TGTGCCAGCAGCCCGAGACAGATTTCCACAGATACGCAGTATTTT. This gives the protein CASSPRQISTDTQYF.

The chain is built from TRBV12-3 or TRBV12-4 and TRBJ2-7, with 7 bases aligning to TRBD1. Germline trimming cut 8 bases from V and 3 bases from J; bases unmatched to any gene: 16. There are 16 residues in the CDR3. CDR3 sequence (DNA): TGTGCCAGCTCCTTCGGTAGGGGGACAGTTAACTACGAGCAGTACTTC. Protein product: CASSFGRGTVNYEQYF.

Only a few counts were recorded for this clonotype. The V and J genes are TRBV28 and TRBJ2-3; either TRBD1 or TRBD2 may supply D (5 bases each). This CDR3 contains 20 residues. V was clipped by 7 bases and J by 0 bases, with 29 bases between them. Looked up from germline, CDR1 is MDHEN and CDR2 is SYDVKM. CDR3 coding DNA: TGTGCCAGCAAAGTTGTCGAGGGGATAGGGGCAGGCTTAAGCACAGATACGCAGTATTTT. Amino acids: CASKVVEGIGAGLSTDTQYF.

This chain uses TRBV4-1 with TRBJ2-7; TRBD2 is a possible D gene (5 bases). Trimming stripped 5 bases from V and 2 bases from J, with 19 bases between. Per the germline V gene, CDR1 is MGHRA and CDR2 is YSYEKL. The CDR3 loop spans 16 amino acids. CDR3 nucleotides: TGCGCCAGCAGCTTTGGCAGCGGAAGTAACACCTACGAGCAGTACTTC. Translation: CASSFGSGSNTYEQYF.

The J gene is TRBJ2-3, the V gene TRBV20-1; 9 bases agree with TRBD2. Germline loops: CDR1 DFQATT, CDR2 SNEGSKA (reference sequence). V lost 0 bases, J lost 0 bases, and 13 bases stayed unmatched. This CDR3 comprises 19 residues. The CDR3 reads CSARDRNIWTSASTDTQYF. In nucleotides, the CDR3 is TGCAGTGCTAGAGATCGGAATATCTGGACTAGCGCTAGCACAGATACGCAGTATTTT.

Details on this clonotype: A read error is possible here, since a much larger clone lies one base away. The rearrangement links TRBV5-6 to TRBJ1-5, with TRBD1 identical over 8 bases. CDR1 SGHDT and CDR2 YYEEEE come from the germline V gene. The CDR3 is 16 residues long. CDR3 amino acids: CASGFGTGGFNQPQHF. The CDR3 DNA is TGTGCCAGCGGCTTTGGCACAGGGGGTTTTAATCAGCCCCAGCATTTT.

This clonotype was observed a handful of times. The rearrangement links TRBV18 to TRBJ1-6, with TRBD1 identical over 8 bases. The CDR3 has 16 amino acids. The V gene's germline CDR1 is KGHSH and CDR2 LQKENI. J lost 6 bases, V lost 4 bases, and 8 bases had no gene match. The CDR3 nucleotides are TGTGCCAGCTCACTCCCGACAGGGGAAGGTAATTCACCCCTCCACTTT. It codes for CASSLPTGEGNSPLHF.

This clonotype was observed many times. The chain uses TRBV6-5 and TRBJ2-3; weak D call: TRBD2 (5 bases). CDR1 is MNHEY, CDR2 SVGAGI, per germline. V lost 6 bases and J lost 3, with 13 bases in between. This CDR3 is built from 14 residues. The CDR3 loop is CASSPGGYTDTQYF. Here the CDR3 DNA reads TGTGCCAGCAGCCCAGGCGGGTATACAGATACGCAGTATTTT.

The chain has TRBV4-1 and TRBJ2-1, with D uncertain. The V gene lost 1 base and the J gene lost 2 bases, with 12 bases spanning the gap. The germline V gene has CDR1 MGHRA and CDR2 YSYEKL. The CDR3 contains 16 residues. The CDR3 loop is CASSQGRAPTYNEQFF. DNA of the CDR3: TGCGCCAGCAGCCAAGGACGGGCACCAACCTACAATGAGCAGTTCTTC.

J is TRBJ2-7 and V is TRBV6-6; possibly TRBD2 for D (5 bases). Trimming removed 0 bases from V and 2 bases from J, with 11 bases in between. The CDR3 is 15 amino acids. Germline CDR1 and CDR2: MNHNY and SVGAGI (reference sequence). The CDR3 coding sequence is TGTGCCAGCAGTTACTCATCGGGGTCTACCTACGAGCAGTACTTC. Protein sequence: CASSYSSGSTYEQYF.

This clonotype was counted ten times or more. CDR3 region: CSARRDYITYEQYF. The CDR3 bases are TGCAGTGCTAGAAGGGACTATATAACCTACGAGCAGTACTTC. The chain employs TRBV20-1 and TRBJ2-7, with 7 bases matching TRBD2. J gave up 2 bases and V 2 bases, and 6 bases lay outside the gene matches. Germline-derived CDR1 and CDR2 are DFQATT and SNEGSKA (reference sequence). The CDR3 is 14 residues long.

This clonotype showed up many times. The CDR3 sequence is CASSVGRSPSYEQYF. In DNA form, the CDR3 reads TGTGCCAGCAGCGTAGGGCGTTCTCCCTCCTACGAGCAGTACTTC. The chain recombines TRBV9 with TRBJ2-7, with D unresolved. V was cut by 0 bases and J by 0 bases, with 10 bases left in between. The CDR3 contains 15 residues. Germline loops: CDR1 SGDLS, CDR2 YYNGEE.

The chain has TRBV11-2 and TRBJ1-3; maybe TRBD1 (6 bases). Germline CDR1 reads SGHAT; CDR2 reads FQNNGV. The CDR3 contains 19 residues. The V gene lost 0 bases and the J gene lost 2 bases, with 20 bases spanning the gap. CDR3 loop: CASSLDLALQGPPGNTIYF. The CDR3 DNA follows: TGTGCCAGCAGCTTAGATCTGGCCCTACAGGGTCCTCCTGGAAACACCATATATTTT. Supplemented by reference TRBV11-2 and TRBJ1-3, the full variable domain reads EAGVAQSPRYKIIEKRQSVAFWCNPISGHATLYWYQQILGQGPKLLIQFQNNGVVDDSQLPKDRFSAERLKGVDSTLKIQPAKLEDSAVYLCASSLDLALQGPPGNTIYFGEGSWLTVV.

In regard to this clonotype: Possible read error: a much larger clone is one base away. V gene TRBV6-1 combines with J gene TRBJ1-1, with a possible D match to TRBD1 (6 bases). V was shortened by 5 bases and J by 7 bases, with 23 bases between the two germline ends. Germline CDR1 MNHNS, CDR2 SASEGT. This CDR3 has 16 amino acids. DNA for the CDR3: TGTGCCAGCAGTCTACCGGGACATGGGTTTGTGGGTGAAGCTTTCTTT. Translation gives CASSLPGHGFVGEAFF.

Of note for this clonotype: A much larger clone differs from this one at a single base, so this may be a read error. The chain recombines TRBV2 with TRBJ2-3; D uncertain. CDR1 is SNHLY and CDR2 is FYNNEI in the germline V gene. CDR3 length: 15 amino acids. This CDR3 is CAGSGLGRRTDTQYF. The CDR3, as DNA: TGTGCCGGCAGTGGTCTCGGGCGGCGCACAGATACGCAGTATTTT.

This clonotype was counted between two and nine times. The genes are TRBV11-2 and TRBJ1-4, with D unclear. Looked up from germline, CDR1 is SGHAT and CDR2 is FQNNGV. The CDR3 totals 16 residues. V lost 0 bases and J lost 5, with 13 bases in between. The CDR3 spells CASSLDLGNSNEKLFF. The CDR3 DNA is TGTGCCAGCAGCTTAGATCTGGGGAACTCGAATGAAAAACTGTTTTTT.

This clonotype was observed many times. V usage is TRBV4-1 and J usage is TRBJ1-3, with TRBD1 matching over 10 bases. Germline V gives CDR1 MGHRA, CDR2 YSYEKL. This CDR3 comprises 16 residues. Trimming cost V 3 bases and J 2 bases; bases outside gene matches: 4. Here the CDR3 reads CASSQYGTGAGNTIYF. Here the CDR3 DNA reads TGCGCCAGCAGCCAGTACGGGACAGGGGCTGGAAACACCATATATTTT.

The rearrangement uses TRBV27 and TRBJ2-1; tentative D call: TRBD2 (6 bases). Germline values: CDR1 MNHEY, CDR2 SMNVEV (reference sequence). The CDR3 totals 13 residues. Trimming removed 10 bases at V and 4 bases at J, with 14 bases between. CDR3 region: CANNRDSYNEQFF. CDR3 sequence (DNA): TGTGCCAACAACCGGGACTCGTACAATGAGCAGTTCTTC.

This clonotype was observed a few times. The V call is TRBV7-9, the J call TRBJ2-6, with 8 positions matching TRBD1. CDR1 and CDR2 (germline): SEHNR, FQNEAQ (reference sequence). The CDR3 length is 17 residues. V trimming: 4 bases; J trimming: 0 bases; junction bases outside the gene matches: 5. As DNA, the CDR3 is TGTGCCAGCAGCTCCCCCGACAGGGGCTCTGGGGCCAACGTCCTGACTTTC. This sequence encodes CASSSPDRGSGANVLTF.

This clonotype was counted many times. V is TRBV4-3 and J is TRBJ2-3; TRBD2 agrees at 14 bases. The CDR3 is 18 residues long. The germline V gene encodes CDR1 LGHNA and CDR2 YSLEER. The V gene end was trimmed by 3 bases and the J gene end by 1 base; junction bases not matched to a gene: 6. CDR3 nucleotides: TGCGCCAGCAGCCATGCCGGGACTAGCGGGGGAGGCACAGATACGCAGTATTTT. Translated: CASSHAGTSGGGTDTQYF.

Remarks on this clonotype: A much larger clone is a single base away; this may be a read error. This chain joins TRBV12-3 or TRBV12-4 and TRBJ1-1; D gene ambiguous. This CDR3 spans 12 amino acids. Written as DNA, the CDR3 is TGTGCCAACAGTTTAGACACTTTCGTGGCTTTCTTT. Protein sequence: CANSLDTFVAFF.

This clonotype was seen a few times. V and J are TRBV7-8 and TRBJ1-6, with no clear D. Germline CDR1 is SGHVS and CDR2 is FQNEAQ. Trimming took off 1 base at V and 0 bases at J, with 4 bases between the two ends. This CDR3 comprises 15 residues. The CDR3 is CASSLVSSYNSPLHF. The CDR3, as DNA: TGTGCCAGCAGCTTAGTGAGCTCCTATAATTCACCCCTCCACTTT.